A selection of T cell receptor beta chains follows, all from one sample in a study of blood T cell repertoires in COVID-19. The data were produced by immunoSEQ multiplex PCR, yet TCRdb's version contains in-frame clones alone and is incomplete. The profile covers roughly 300,000 clones, with roughly 87% appearing a single time and less than 6% taken by the ten largest. Sequencing was done on a sample of PBMCs or T cells enriched from blood (not recorded which). Receptor source: a woman aged 30 to 39 who had recovered from COVID-19. CDR3s include the opening cysteine and the closing phenylalanine or tryptophan. Each record gives: V gene, D gene, CDR3 length, clone size, J gene, CDR3 protein, CDR3 DNA. The D gene is left open where the match is weak. The size entry is marked missing in some rows and otherwise reads once, few, many or a size class.

TRBV19	-	11	-	TRBJ2-7	CASNRGNEQYF	TGTGCCAGTAATAGGGGGAACGAGCAGTACTTC
TRBV4-2	-	11	-	TRBJ1-1	CASSQLYEAFF	TGTGCCAGCAGCCAATTATATGAAGCTTTCTTT
TRBV30	TRBD1	12	-	TRBJ2-4	CAWSGTGNIQYF	TGTGCCTGGAGCGGGACAGGAAACATTCAGTACTTC
TRBV30	TRBD2	13	-	TRBJ2-1	CAWRTSGGREQFF	TGTGCCTGGCGGACTAGCGGGGGGCGTGAGCAGTTCTTC
TRBV2	TRBD1	12	-	TRBJ1-1	CASITGVTEAFF	TGTGCCAGCATCACAGGGGTCACTGAAGCTTTCTTT
TRBV12-1	-	14	-	TRBJ2-7	CASSSAGGSNEQYF	TGTGCCAGCAGCTCCGCGGGGGGGAGCAACGAGCAGTACTTC
TRBV5-5	TRBD2	16	-	TRBJ2-3	CASSIRTSGGTDTQYF	TGTGCCAGCAGCATAAGGACTAGCGGGGGCACAGATACGCAGTATTTT
TRBV19	TRBD1	15	-	TRBJ2-7	CASSSRQGATYEQYF	TGTGCCAGTAGTTCACGACAGGGGGCCACCTACGAGCAGTACTTC
TRBV7-9	-	16	few	TRBJ2-5	CASSLGGEVTQETQYF	TGTGCCAGCAGCTTGGGGGGAGAAGTTACCCAAGAGACCCAGTACTTC
TRBV5-1	-	12	-	TRBJ1-1	CASSLEGLRAFF	TGCGCCAGCAGCTTGGAGGGACTGCGTGCTTTCTTT
TRBV5-1	TRBD1	14	few	TRBJ1-2	CASSLTGGSYGYTF	TGCGCCAGCAGCTTGACAGGGGGGAGCTATGGCTACACCTTC
TRBV6-5	TRBD2	16	-	TRBJ2-7	CASSLIPGLAGYEQYF	TGTGCCAGCAGTTTAATACCGGGACTAGCGGGCTACGAGCAGTACTTC
TRBV10-3	-	15	-	TRBJ1-2	CAISESQVQNYGYTF	TGTGCCATCAGTGAGTCGCAGGTCCAAAACTATGGCTACACCTTC
TRBV11-1	-	16	-	TRBJ2-7	CASSLALDRSVYEQYF	TGTGCCAGCAGCTTAGCGCTTGACAGATCGGTCTACGAGCAGTACTTC
TRBV21-1	-	13	-	TRBJ1-6	CASSTRQGFPLHF	TGTGCCAGCAGCACCCGACAGGGATTCCCCCTCCACTTT
TRBV5-5	-	16	-	TRBJ2-7	CASSLVPVGSLREQYF	TGTGCCAGCAGCTTGGTGCCCGTCGGTTCCCTGAGAGAGCAGTACTTC
TRBV2	TRBD1	15	-	TRBJ2-1	CASSEGTGVVVEQFF	TGTGCCAGCAGTGAAGGGACAGGGGTGGTGGTTGAGCAGTTCTTC
TRBV4-1	-	16	-	TRBJ1-6	CASSQTSGTINSPLHF	TGCGCCAGCAGCCAAACCTCCGGGACAATAAATTCACCCCTCCACTTT